This TCR beta chain appears in the sequencing data of a study of T cell responses to AZD1222 COVID-19 vaccine. The study's findings and limits: Researchers report vaccine-associated CD4 TCRs spanning spike, with dominance at 160-218 and 743-854. Clonal diversity may have been underestimated in mostly white British donors. Within unmutated variant regions lay the reported targets of nearly half of spike-specific TCRs. Spike-specific TCR repertoires showed rising breadth and depth after two AZD1222 doses.

In regard to this clone: Antigen: not known.

Only in-frame clones appear in the TCRdb table, and some are missing; sequencing was by immunoSEQ multiplex PCR. The sample includes 110,000 to 150,000 clones, about 92% seen only once; the top ten take about 8.6%. This receptor was obtained from an adult in good health. The sequences come from peripheral blood, collected on day 0 of AZD1222 vaccination.

CDR3 sequence: CASSEEYSSTDTQYF. Here the CDR3 DNA reads TGTGCCAGCAGCGAAGAATATTCGTCCACAGATACGCAGTATTTT. V usage is TRBV7-2 and J usage is TRBJ2-3; D is unresolved. The V gene's germline CDR1 is SGHTA and CDR2 FQGNSA. The CDR3 extends over 15 amino acids. Trimming removed 5 bases from V and 2 bases from J, with 14 bases in between.